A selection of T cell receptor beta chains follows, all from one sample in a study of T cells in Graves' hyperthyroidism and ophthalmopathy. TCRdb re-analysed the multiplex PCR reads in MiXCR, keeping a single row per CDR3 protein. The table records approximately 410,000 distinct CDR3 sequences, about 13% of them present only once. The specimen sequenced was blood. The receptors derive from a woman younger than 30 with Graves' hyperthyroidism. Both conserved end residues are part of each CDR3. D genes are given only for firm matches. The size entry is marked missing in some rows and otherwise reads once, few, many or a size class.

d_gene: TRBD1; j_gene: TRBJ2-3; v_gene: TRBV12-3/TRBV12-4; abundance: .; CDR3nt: TGTGCCACCGGAAAGGGGGCTAGCACAGATACGCAGTATTTT; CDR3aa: CATGKGASTDTQYF
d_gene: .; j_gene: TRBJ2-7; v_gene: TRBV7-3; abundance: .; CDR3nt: TGTGCCAGCAGCCCCCCCCCAGCGACGGGACTCGAGCAGTACTTC; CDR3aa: CASSPPPATGLEQYF
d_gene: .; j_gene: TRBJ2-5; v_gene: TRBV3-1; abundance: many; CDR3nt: TGTGCCAGCAGCCAAGGAGGATCCAAAGAGACCCAGTACTTC; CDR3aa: CASSQGGSKETQYF
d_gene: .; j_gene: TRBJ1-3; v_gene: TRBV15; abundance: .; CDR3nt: TGTGCCACCAGCAGAGATCCCGGGCCGCTGGGAAACACCATATATTTT; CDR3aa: CATSRDPGPLGNTIYF
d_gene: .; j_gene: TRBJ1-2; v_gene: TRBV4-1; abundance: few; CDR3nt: TGCGCCAGCAGCCCCTCACAGGGTTCGGTGTATGGCTACACCTTC; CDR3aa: CASSPSQGSVYGYTF
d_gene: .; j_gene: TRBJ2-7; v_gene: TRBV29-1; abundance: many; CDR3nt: TGCAGCGCCGGGCCGCAGGCCTACGAGCAGTACTTC; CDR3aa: CSAGPQAYEQYF
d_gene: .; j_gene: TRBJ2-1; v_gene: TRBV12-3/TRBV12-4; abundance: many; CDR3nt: TGTGCCAGCAGCTACAGGGCATGGGAGCAGTTCTTC; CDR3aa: CASSYRAWEQFF
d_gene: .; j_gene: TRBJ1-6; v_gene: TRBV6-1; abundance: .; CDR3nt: TGTGCCAGCACTCGGGCCACCAATTCACCCCTCCACTTT; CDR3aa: CASTRATNSPLHF
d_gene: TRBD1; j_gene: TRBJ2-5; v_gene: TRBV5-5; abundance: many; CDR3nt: TGTGCCAGCAGTTCGAAGCCGGGACAGGGGAGGGAGGCCCAGTACTTC; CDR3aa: CASSSKPGQGREAQYF
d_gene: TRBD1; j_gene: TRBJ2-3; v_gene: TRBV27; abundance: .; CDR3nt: TGTGCCAGCAGTGAAAGCCAGGGGGCAGGGACGCAGTATTTT; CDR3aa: CASSESQGAGTQYF
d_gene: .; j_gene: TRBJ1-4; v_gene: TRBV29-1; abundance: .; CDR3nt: TGCAGCTTCAGGCGGGAGGAAAAACTGTTTTTT; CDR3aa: CSFRREEKLFF
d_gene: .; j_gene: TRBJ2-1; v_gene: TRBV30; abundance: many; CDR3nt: TGTGCCTGGTCTGGTCTGGGCAATGAGCAGTTCTTC; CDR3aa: CAWSGLGNEQFF
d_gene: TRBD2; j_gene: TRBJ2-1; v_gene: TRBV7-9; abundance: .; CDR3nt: TGTGCCAGCAGCCCTCCGACTAGCGGGGACTCCTACAATGAGCAGTTCTTC; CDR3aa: CASSPPTSGDSYNEQFF
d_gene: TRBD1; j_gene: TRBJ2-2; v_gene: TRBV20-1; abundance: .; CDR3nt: TGCAGTGCCGGAGCCCGGGACAGGGGAGAGACCGGGGAGCTGTTTTTT; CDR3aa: CSAGARDRGETGELFF
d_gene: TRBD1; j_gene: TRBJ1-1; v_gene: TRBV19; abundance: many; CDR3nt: TGTGCCAGTAGCCCGGACAGGGGGAAGGTCACTGAAGCTTTCTTT; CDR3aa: CASSPDRGKVTEAFF
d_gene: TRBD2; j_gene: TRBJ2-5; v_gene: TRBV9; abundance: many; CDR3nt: TGTGCCAGCAGCGTAGCTGCGGGAGGGCAAGAGACCCAGTACTTC; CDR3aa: CASSVAAGGQETQYF
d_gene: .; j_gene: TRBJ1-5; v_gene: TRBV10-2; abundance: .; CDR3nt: TGCGCCAGCAGTGGCGCCGACATAGTCTGGAATCAGCCCCAGCATTTT; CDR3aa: CASSGADIVWNQPQHF
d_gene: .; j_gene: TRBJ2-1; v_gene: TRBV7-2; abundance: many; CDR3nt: TGTGCCAGCAGCCCCCAGGACACCAACAATGAGCAGTTCTTC; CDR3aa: CASSPQDTNNEQFF
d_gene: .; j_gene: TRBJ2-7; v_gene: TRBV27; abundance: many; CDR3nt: TGTGCCAGCGGCCCCCAGGGCTACTCCTACGAGCAGTACTTC; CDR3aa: CASGPQGYSYEQYF
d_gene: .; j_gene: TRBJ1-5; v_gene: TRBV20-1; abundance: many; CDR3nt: TGCAGTGCTAGAGATGGGGTGGGGGGCACCAATCAGCCCCAGCATTTT; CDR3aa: CSARDGVGGTNQPQHF
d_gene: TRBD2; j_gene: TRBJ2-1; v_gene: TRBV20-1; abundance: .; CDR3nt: TGCAGTGCGTGGACTAGCGGGGGTACTTCCTACAATGAGCAGTTCTTC; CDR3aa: CSAWTSGGTSYNEQFF
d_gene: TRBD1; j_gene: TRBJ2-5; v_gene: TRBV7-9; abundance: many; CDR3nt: TGTGCCAGCAGCTCAAGGACAGGGAAAGAGACCCAGTACTTC; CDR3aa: CASSSRTGKETQYF
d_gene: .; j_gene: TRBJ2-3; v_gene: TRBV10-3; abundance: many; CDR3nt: TGTGCCATCTGGGGCCCCGGCACAGATACGCAGTATTTT; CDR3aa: CAIWGPGTDTQYF
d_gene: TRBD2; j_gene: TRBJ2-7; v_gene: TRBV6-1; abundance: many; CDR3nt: TGTGCCAGCAGACCAACTAGCGGGAGTGCCTACGAGCAGTACTTC; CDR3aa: CASRPTSGSAYEQYF
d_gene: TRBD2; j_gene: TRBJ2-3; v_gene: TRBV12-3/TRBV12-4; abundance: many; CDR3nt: TGTGCCAGCAGGACTAGCGGCCTGACAGATACGCAGTATTTT; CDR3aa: CASRTSGLTDTQYF
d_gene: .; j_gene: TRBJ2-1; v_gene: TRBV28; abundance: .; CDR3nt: TGTGCCAGCACCGAGGCCTACAATGAGCAGTTCTTC; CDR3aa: CASTEAYNEQFF
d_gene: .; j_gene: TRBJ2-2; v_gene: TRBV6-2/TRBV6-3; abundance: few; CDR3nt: TGTGCCAGTAGACCAACAGGGAGCACCGGGGAGCTGTTTTTT; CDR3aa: CASRPTGSTGELFF
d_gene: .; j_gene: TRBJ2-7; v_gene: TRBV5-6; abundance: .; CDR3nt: TGTGCCAGCAGCTTGGAACTCGCAGGGAAGGGCGAGCAGTACTTC; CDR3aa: CASSLELAGKGEQYF
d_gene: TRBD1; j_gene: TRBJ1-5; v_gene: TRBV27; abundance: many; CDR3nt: TGTGCCAGCAGTCTCTACGGCCGACAGGGCAGTCAGCCCCAGCATTTT; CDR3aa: CASSLYGRQGSQPQHF
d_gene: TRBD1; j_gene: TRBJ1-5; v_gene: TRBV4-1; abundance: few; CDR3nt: TGCGCCAGCAGCCAAGCCCCCGACAGGGGTAGGGATCAGCCCCAGCATTTT; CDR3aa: CASSQAPDRGRDQPQHF
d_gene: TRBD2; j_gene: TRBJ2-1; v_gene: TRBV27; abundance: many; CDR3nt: TGTGCCAGCAGTTTAAAGACTAGCGGAAGCAATGAGCAGTTCTTC; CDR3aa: CASSLKTSGSNEQFF
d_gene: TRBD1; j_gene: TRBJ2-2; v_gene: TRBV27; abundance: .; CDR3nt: TGTGCCAGCAGTTGGGGATCAGGGGGCCTGAACACCGGGGAGCTGTTTTTT; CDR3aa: CASSWGSGGLNTGELFF
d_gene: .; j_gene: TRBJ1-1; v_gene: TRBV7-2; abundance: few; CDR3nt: TGTGCCAGCAGCTCAGAACCGGGCACTGAAGCTTTCTTT; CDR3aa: CASSSEPGTEAFF